A single sample is the source of the 30 T cell receptor beta chains below, sequenced in a study of lymphopenia after photon versus proton radiotherapy. Only in-frame clones appear in the TCRdb table, and some are missing; sequencing was by immunoSEQ multiplex PCR. The sample shows about 40,000 clones, under 90% of them seen only once. Sequencing used peripheral blood, obtained from a patient treated with photon-based radiotherapy. The receptors originated from a man aged 45-65 years with gastric cancer.

The gene calls are TRBV28 and TRBJ2-5; D tentatively fits TRBD1 or TRBD2 (5 bases each). CDR1 is MDHEN and CDR2 is SYDVKM in the germline V gene. The CDR3 has 13 amino acids. Trimming shortened V by 6 bases and J by 5 bases, and 13 bases separated the two germline ends. CDR3 DNA sequence: TGTGCCAGCAGAACGGGGCATAAGGAGACCCAGTACTTC. Amino acids: CASRTGHKETQYF.

CDR3 nucleotides: TGTGCCAGCAGCTCCGCCTTACTAGCAAGGGAGACCCAGTACTTC. It codes for CASSSALLARETQYF. The chain combines TRBV5-5 with TRBJ2-5; D perhaps matches TRBD2 (6 bases). The V gene's germline CDR1 is SGHKS and CDR2 YYEKEE (reference sequence). V lost 3 bases to trimming and J lost 5 bases, with 17 bases between them. This CDR3 is built from 15 residues.

The chain has TRBV10-3 and TRBJ2-3, with D possibly matching TRBD2 (6 bases). This CDR3 is built from 16 residues. Deletions cut 3 bases from V and 2 bases from J, with 15 bases between. Germline CDR1 is ENHRY and CDR2 is SYGVKD. CDR3 DNA sequence: TGTGCCATCAGTGATCCGGAGCGGGTGCTCACAGATACGCAGTATTTT. This sequence encodes CAISDPERVLTDTQYF.

The gene calls are TRBV5-4 and TRBJ1-1, with D perhaps matching TRBD1 (5 bases). The V gene's germline CDR1 is SGHNT and CDR2 YYREEE (reference sequence). Trimming took off 0 bases at V and 4 bases at J, with 10 bases between the two ends. The CDR3 totals 14 residues. The chain's CDR3 is CASSLEAGSTEAFF. As DNA, the CDR3 is TGTGCCAGCAGCTTGGAGGCAGGGAGCACTGAAGCTTTCTTT.

This sequence joins TRBV11-2 and TRBJ1-1; D gene ambiguous. The CDR3 has 13 residues. Trimming took 2 bases from V and 7 from J, leaving 11 bases between them. Germline V gene data show CDR1 as SGHAT and CDR2 as FQNNGV. DNA of the CDR3: TGTGCCAGCAGCTTATGGTCTGAAAATGAAGCTTTCTTT. Protein: CASSLWSENEAFF.

The chain employs TRBV7-2 and TRBJ2-2, with a possible D match to TRBD2 (5 bases). The CDR3 is made up of 13 amino acids. Trimming left V 2 bases short and J 6 bases short, with 7 bases between. CDR1 is SGHTA and CDR2 is FQGNSA in the germline V gene. CDR3: CASSLRGPGELFF. DNA of the CDR3: TGTGCCAGCAGCTTACGAGGGCCCGGGGAGCTGTTTTTT.

The chain couples TRBV6-5 to TRBJ1-3, with D possibly TRBD1 on 5 matching bases. This CDR3 has 14 residues. CDR1 and CDR2 from the germline V gene are MNHEY and SVGAGI. V lost 7 bases, J lost 6 bases, and 16 bases lay in between. The CDR3 is CASTTRGRVNTIYF. CDR3 DNA: TGTGCCAGCACCACACGGGGGAGAGTAAACACCATATATTTT.

The gene calls are TRBV7-2 and TRBJ2-5; D may be TRBD1 (5 bases). The germline gives CDR1 SGHTA, CDR2 FQGNSA. V dropped 2 bases and J dropped 5 bases, with 12 bases sitting between them. This CDR3 has 14 amino acids. CDR3 protein: CASSLSGYQETQYF. The CDR3 DNA reads as TGTGCCAGCAGCTTATCAGGGTATCAGGAGACCCAGTACTTC.

This clone occurred once. The chain has TRBV11-2 and TRBJ2-2; 7 bases line up with TRBD2. Germline V CDR1 and CDR2: SGHAT, FQNNGV. The CDR3 extends over 16 amino acids. Germline trimming cut 2 bases from V and 5 bases from J; bases unmatched to any gene: 8. The CDR3 DNA follows: TGTGCCAGCAGCTTACCCCGGGGAGGGATGACCGGGGAGCTGTTTTTT. Protein sequence: CASSLPRGGMTGELFF.

The chain joins TRBV7-2 to TRBJ2-3; no clear D gene. CDR3 length: 15 amino acids. V was cut by 1 base and J by 0 bases, with 8 bases left in between. Germline CDR1 and CDR2: SGHTA and FQGNSA. CDR3 protein: CASSLDGGSTDTQYF. For the CDR3, the DNA is TGTGCCAGCAGCTTAGATGGCGGAAGCACAGATACGCAGTATTTT.

This sequence joins TRBV5-1 and TRBJ2-6; D is perhaps TRBD1 (6 bases). The V end lost 4 bases, the J end lost 6 bases, and 11 bases lay between the germline ends. The CDR3 consists of 14 residues. Germline V gives CDR1 SGHRS, CDR2 YFSETQ. In nucleotides, the CDR3 is TGCGCCAGCAGCCAGCAGGGACAGGCCAACGTCCTGACTTTC. It codes for CASSQQGQANVLTF.

J is TRBJ2-7 and V is TRBV6-1, with 9 bases identical to TRBD2. The CDR3 runs 15 residues. Germline V gives CDR1 MNHNS, CDR2 SASEGT. The trim removed 2 bases at V and 7 bases at J, leaving 9 bases unmatched. The CDR3 loop reads CASSESAGGPSEQYF. In nucleotides, the CDR3 is TGTGCCAGCAGTGAATCCGCGGGAGGGCCCAGTGAGCAGTACTTC.

This chain uses TRBV19 with TRBJ2-5; D is possibly TRBD1 (5 bases). CDR3 length: 15 amino acids. CDR1 is LNHDA, CDR2 SQIVND, per germline (reference sequence). The V end was cut by 8 bases, the J end by 2 bases, with 18 bases between. The CDR3 nucleotides are TGTGCCAGTCGACGGACATATGGCAGTCAAGAGACCCAGTACTTC. This sequence encodes CASRRTYGSQETQYF.

There are a few counts of this clone. This chain links TRBV5-6 with TRBJ1-5; TRBD1 is a possible D gene (5 bases). Per the germline V gene, CDR1 is SGHDT and CDR2 is YYEEEE. V was trimmed by 4 bases and J by 9 bases, leaving 17 bases between them. This CDR3 is 14 amino acids long. As DNA, the CDR3 is TGTGCCAGCAGCAAGGGCGCCGGGGGGGGGCCCCAGCATTTT. Amino acids: CASSKGAGGGPQHF.

V is TRBV29-1 and J is TRBJ2-3, with 8 bases lining up with TRBD1. V trimming: 7 bases; J trimming: 2 bases; junction bases outside the gene matches: 8. CDR3 length: 14 residues. The V gene's germline CDR1 is SQVTM and CDR2 ANQGSEA. CDR3 in DNA: TGCAGCGCTCCGGGACAGGACATCACAGATACGCAGTATTTT. Protein: CSAPGQDITDTQYF.

The chain joins TRBV27 to TRBJ1-6, with unresolved D. The CDR3 is 16 residues long. Germline V gene data show CDR1 as MNHEY and CDR2 as SMNVEV (reference sequence). Trimming left V 5 bases short and J 6 bases short, with 17 bases between. In nucleotides, the CDR3 is TGTGCCAGCAGTCCCTTATTTTCCGGGTCTAATTCACCCCTCCACTTT. Translation gives CASSPLFSGSNSPLHF.

The CDR3 here is CASSQDGGASYGYTF. DNA for the CDR3: TGCGCCAGCAGCCAAGACGGGGGCGCGAGCTATGGCTACACCTTC. The chain carries TRBV4-1 and TRBJ1-2, with D perhaps TRBD1 (6 bases). The CDR3 runs 15 residues. V lost 0 bases and J 4 bases, leaving 12 bases between the germline ends. Germline CDR1 and CDR2: MGHRA and YSYEKL.

This clone was observed a single time. V and J are TRBV5-4 and TRBJ2-1; the D gene is possibly TRBD1 (6 bases). Germline CDR1 SGHNT, CDR2 YYREEE (reference sequence). There are 15 residues in the CDR3. The V end was cut by 0 bases, the J end by 5 bases, with 12 bases between. CDR3 amino acids: CASSLDRVANNEQFF. The CDR3 nucleotides read TGTGCCAGCAGCTTGGACAGGGTGGCAAACAATGAGCAGTTCTTC.

The J gene is TRBJ1-1, the V gene TRBV4-3; TRBD1 matches at 8 bases. Germline CDR1 LGHNA, CDR2 YSLEER. With V trimmed by 0 bases and J by 5 bases, 5 bases remained unmatched. The CDR3 has 15 residues. CDR3 amino acids: CASSQDTGGGTEAFF. The DNA for the CDR3 is TGCGCCAGCAGCCAAGATACAGGGGGTGGGACTGAAGCTTTCTTT.

The chain couples TRBV7-2 to TRBJ1-2; TRBD1 matches at 8 bases. With V trimmed by 4 bases and J by 4 bases, 2 bases remained unmatched. This CDR3 region has 13 residues. Germline V lookup: CDR1 SGHTA, CDR2 FQGNSA. CDR3 sequence: CASSSDRGYGYTF. The CDR3 nucleotides read TGTGCCAGCAGCTCCGACAGGGGCTATGGCTACACCTTC.

This clone was picked up one time. The rearrangement links TRBV28 to TRBJ2-3; 12 nucleotides match TRBD2. This CDR3 spans 17 amino acids. CDR1 and CDR2 (germline): MDHEN, SYDVKM. J gave up 5 bases and V 7 bases, and 13 bases lay outside the gene matches. This chain's CDR3 is CASTAIGLAGSQDTQYF. In DNA, the CDR3 is TGTGCCAGCACTGCCATCGGACTAGCGGGAAGTCAAGATACGCAGTATTTT.

This clone appeared a single time. The J gene is TRBJ2-4, the V gene TRBV19, with a tentative D call TRBD1 (6 bases). With 1 base removed from V and 1 base from J, the gap between germline ends came to 23 bases. In germline, CDR1 is LNHDA, CDR2 SQIVND (reference sequence). This CDR3 is 20 amino acids long. This chain's CDR3 is CASSIGSLGVGGFAKNIQYF. The CDR3 DNA reads as TGTGCCAGTAGTATAGGGTCCCTTGGGGTTGGGGGCTTCGCCAAAAACATTCAGTACTTC.

This chain joins TRBV5-7 and TRBJ2-6, with D possibly TRBD1 on 5 matching bases. TRBV5-7 is given ORF status, its function remaining uncertain. CDR3 length: 16 amino acids. Deletions cut 4 bases from V and 2 bases from J, with 13 bases between. The CDR3 is CASSPPGYPGANVLTF. DNA of the CDR3: TGTGCCAGCAGCCCCCCAGGGTACCCTGGGGCCAACGTCCTGACTTTC.

This rearrangement joins TRBV7-9 to TRBJ2-5; D might be TRBD1 (6 bases). The DNA matches TRBJ2-7 better at its end, which makes the J call doubtful. Germline V CDR1 and CDR2: SEHNR, FQNEAQ (reference sequence). This CDR3 spans 14 amino acids. This CDR3 is CASSTTQGRYEQYF. CDR3 coding DNA: TGTGCCAGCAGCACAACTCAGGGGCGCTACGAGCAGTACTTC.

The gene calls are TRBV5-1 and TRBJ2-3; 11 bases fit TRBD2. This CDR3 has 15 amino acids. Germline V gene sequence: CDR1 SGHRS, CDR2 YFSETQ. V lost 3 bases to trimming and J lost 4 bases; unmatched junction nucleotides: 4. In nucleotides, the CDR3 is TGCGCCAGCAGCTATAGCGGGAGGGCCGCAGATACGCAGTATTTT. Its protein product is CASSYSGRAADTQYF.

This rearrangement joins TRBV30 to TRBJ1-2; 7 bases fit TRBD1. Per the germline V gene, CDR1 is GTSNPN and CDR2 is SVGIG (reference sequence). The CDR3 extends over 14 amino acids. J was trimmed by 8 bases and V by 5 bases; bases with no gene match: 14. In DNA, the CDR3 is TGTGCCTGGGAATGGGACAGCCGTTCGGGGGGCTACACCTTC. Protein sequence: CAWEWDSRSGGYTF.

The chain uses TRBV7-8 and TRBJ1-4, with 9 bases fitting TRBD1. CDR3 length: 15 residues. With V trimmed by 5 bases and J by 6 bases, 7 bases remained unmatched. Per the germline V gene, CDR1 is SGHVS and CDR2 is FQNEAQ. The CDR3 DNA follows: TGTGCCAGCAGCCCCCGGTGGGACAGGGATGAAAAACTGTTTTTT. Its protein is CASSPRWDRDEKLFF. The full variable domain, rest sourced from reference TRBV7-8 and TRBJ1-4, is GAGVSQSPRYKVAKRGQDVALRCDPISGHVSLFWYQQALGQGPEFLTYFQNEAQLDKSGLPSDRFFAERPEGSVSTLKIQRTQQEDSAVYLCASSPRWDRDEKLFFGSGTQLSVL.

The chain links TRBV5-4 to TRBJ2-3; D is perhaps TRBD1 or TRBD2 (5 bases each). V was trimmed by 5 bases and J by 2 bases, leaving 15 bases between them. CDR3 length: 15 amino acids. Germline assignment: CDR1 SGHNT and CDR2 YYREEE (reference sequence). In DNA, the CDR3 is TGTGCCAGCAGTTCGCCGGGACCTGACACAGATACGCAGTATTTT. Its protein product is CASSSPGPDTDTQYF.

V and J are TRBV28 and TRBJ1-6, with 7 bases lining up with TRBD1. The CDR3 is 12 residues long. Germline values: CDR1 MDHEN, CDR2 SYDVKM. The CDR3 nucleotides read TGTGTGGCGGGACAGTCGGATTCACCCCTCCACTTT. It yields the protein CVAGQSDSPLHF.

The table lists this clone with a count of one. The chain carries TRBV19 and TRBJ1-2; TRBD1 aligns across 10 bases. The CDR3 extends over 18 amino acids. Per germline, CDR1 LNHDA and CDR2 SQIVND (reference sequence). V trimming: 2 bases; J trimming: 0 bases; junction bases outside the gene matches: 9. For the CDR3, the DNA is TGTGCCAGTAGTATAAGCCGGGACAGGGGAAGAACTAACTATGGCTACACCTTC. It codes for CASSISRDRGRTNYGYTF.